This entry lists 29 T cell receptor beta chains sequenced from one sample in a study of CD8+ T cells in alopecia areata. The sequencing template was cDNA reverse transcribed from extracted RNA. TCRdb's copy holds only in-frame clones and misses some; the assay was immunoSEQ multiplex PCR. The table has 190,000 or so clones, roughly 62% seen once. The treatment here: oral pan-JAK inhibitor, 5-10 mg twice daily. The sample was CD8+ T cells sorted from blood, taken at week 24, from a patient treated with tofacitinib. These receptors all stem from a human donor with alopecia areata.

This clone was observed a few times. V is TRBV7-9 and J is TRBJ2-1; D call uncertain. The CDR3 covers 15 residues. V dropped 4 bases and J dropped 5 bases, with 15 bases sitting between them. CDR1 is SEHNR and CDR2 is FQNEAQ in the germline V gene (reference sequence). This chain's CDR3 is CASSSVRTVNNEQFF. The CDR3 bases are TGTGCCAGCAGCTCAGTTAGGACGGTAAACAATGAGCAGTTCTTC.

The chain is built from TRBV27 and TRBJ2-1, with D perhaps TRBD1 (5 bases). The CDR3 spans 11 residues. The germline V gene encodes CDR1 MNHEY and CDR2 SMNVEV (reference sequence). V lost 7 bases, J lost 6 bases, and 7 bases lay in between. Here the CDR3 DNA reads TGTGCCAGCATAACAGGCAATGAGCAGTTCTTC. Its protein is CASITGNEQFF.

This clone turned up a few times. The rearrangement uses TRBV9 and TRBJ2-3; 13 bases are shared with TRBD2. There are 17 residues in the CDR3. V dropped 3 bases and J dropped 5; count of bases not matched to a gene: 9. Germline loops: CDR1 SGDLS, CDR2 YYNGEE. CDR3 protein: CASSATSGGSSGDTQYF. CDR3 sequence (DNA): TGTGCCAGCAGCGCGACTAGCGGGGGGTCGAGCGGAGATACGCAGTATTTT.

Note on this clone: The same CDR3 can be traced to other DNA sequences in this sample. V usage is TRBV29-1 and J usage is TRBJ2-7; unclear D gene. Trimming took 3 bases from V and 0 from J, leaving 9 bases between them. The germline V gene encodes CDR1 SQVTM and CDR2 ANQGSEA. This CDR3 is built from 13 residues. CDR3 in amino acids: CSVDGESSYEQYF. CDR3 nucleotides: TGCAGCGTTGATGGGGAAAGCTCCTACGAGCAGTACTTC.

This chain connects TRBV23-1 to TRBJ2-2; D remains unclear. TRBV23-1 is an ORF; its function is uncertain. The CDR3 is 14 amino acids. Trimming took 4 bases from V and 3 from J, leaving 9 bases between them. CDR3 nucleotides: TGCGCCAGCAGTCTGGTCACCGACACCGGGGAGCTGTTTTTT. Protein sequence: CASSLVTDTGELFF.

The chain has TRBV5-1 and TRBJ2-5; 9 bases agree with TRBD1. The J segment lost 4 bases and the V segment lost 2 bases, leaving 9 bases of the junction unmatched. There are 16 residues in the CDR3. In germline, CDR1 is SGHRS, CDR2 YFSETQ. The CDR3 sequence is CASSLRGTGTGETQYF. The CDR3 DNA reads as TGCGCCAGCAGCTTACGCGGGACAGGGACAGGAGAGACCCAGTACTTC.

This clone came up a few times. The J gene is TRBJ2-2, the V gene TRBV29-1, with TRBD2 as a possible D gene (6 bases). This CDR3 is 14 amino acids long. The germline CDR1 and CDR2 sequences are SQVTM and ANQGSEA. With 8 bases removed from V and 0 bases from J, the gap between germline ends came to 13 bases. CDR3 sequence reads: CSYRGTTNTGELFF. CDR3 nucleotide sequence: TGCAGCTACCGGGGGACGACGAACACCGGGGAGCTGTTTTTT.

The rearrangement links TRBV5-6 to TRBJ1-2, with D maybe TRBD1 (5 bases). CDR1 SGHDT and CDR2 YYEEEE come from the germline V gene. The CDR3 runs 14 residues. Trimming pared 4 bases from V and 4 bases from J, leaving 14 bases between. CDR3 amino acids: CASSPGTAVYGYTF. The CDR3, as DNA: TGTGCCAGCAGCCCCGGGACGGCCGTCTATGGCTACACCTTC.

V usage is TRBV15 and J usage is TRBJ1-5, with D possibly TRBD1 on 5 matching bases. CDR1 is LNHNV, CDR2 YYDKDF, per germline (reference sequence). This CDR3 has 14 residues. Trimming cost V 3 bases and J 7 bases, with 13 bases left between them. The CDR3 loop reads CATSSVGAGQPQHF. CDR3 in DNA: TGTGCCACCAGCAGTGTGGGCGCAGGGCAGCCCCAGCATTTT.

J is TRBJ1-4 and V is TRBV13; 10 bases are shared with TRBD1. V trimming: 3 bases; J trimming: 4 bases; junction bases outside the gene matches: 5. Germline CDR1 and CDR2: PRHDT and FYEKMQ (reference sequence). The CDR3 totals 16 residues. The CDR3: CASSLGTGAFNEKLFF. The CDR3 DNA sequence: TGTGCCAGCAGCTTGGGGACAGGGGCCTTTAATGAAAAACTGTTTTTT. Supplemented by reference TRBV13 and TRBJ1-4, the full variable domain reads AAGVIQSPRHLIKEKRETATLKCYPIPRHDTVYWYQQGPGQDPQFLISFYEKMQSDKGSIPDRFSAQQFSDYHSELNMSSLELGDSALYFCASSLGTGAFNEKLFFGSGTQLSVL.

This clone was detected a few times. Other DNA sequences in the same sample also yield this CDR3. This chain connects TRBV2 to TRBJ2-3; no clear D gene. The length of the CDR3 is 10 residues. The ends were cut back, 4 bases at V and 5 bases at J, with 1 base in the middle. Germline CDR1 SNHLY, CDR2 FYNNEI. The CDR3 nucleotides read TGTGCCAGCAGTGGAGATACGCAGTATTTT. As protein: CASSGDTQYF. The variable domain in full, completed from reference TRBV2 and TRBJ2-3, reads EPEVTQTPSHQVTQMGQEVILRCVPISNHLYFYWYRQILGQKVEFLVSFYNNEISEKSEIFDDQFSVERPDGSNFTLKIRSTKLEDSAMYFCASSGDTQYFGPGTRLTVL.

Written as DNA, the CDR3 is TGTGCCAGCAGCGATAGCGGCAATCAGCCCCAGCATTTT. Translation: CASSDSGNQPQHF. The V gene is TRBV9, the J gene TRBJ1-5; D ambiguous. CDR3 length: 13 residues. V shed 3 bases and J shed 2 bases, with 6 bases lying between them. Germline V gives CDR1 SGDLS, CDR2 YYNGEE. Full variable domain (missing parts from reference TRBV9 and TRBJ1-5): DSGVTQTPKHLITATGQRVTLRCSPRSGDLSVYWYQQSLDQGLQFLIQYYNGEERAKGNILERFSAQQFPDLHSELNLSSLELGDSALYFCASSDSGNQPQHFGDGTRLSIL.

This clone appeared once. CDR3 sequence: CASSPETEAFF. CDR3 coding DNA: TGTGCCAGCAGCCCAGAGACTGAAGCTTTCTTT. J is TRBJ1-1 and V is TRBV13; unclear D gene. Germline V lookup: CDR1 PRHDT, CDR2 FYEKMQ (reference sequence). There are 11 residues in the CDR3. The V and J ends lost 5 bases and 5 bases respectively, with 6 bases between them.

This chain joins TRBV5-5 and TRBJ1-5, with D unresolved. The CDR3 is 13 amino acids. The V and J ends lost 1 base and 7 bases respectively, with 9 bases between them. Germline CDR1 is SGHKS and CDR2 is YYEKEE (reference sequence). The CDR3 loop reads CASSLSGGQPQHF. CDR3 nucleotides: TGTGCCAGCAGCTTGTCAGGAGGACAGCCCCAGCATTTT.

CDR3 residues: CSVGQGAGGYTF. The CDR3 DNA follows: TGCAGCGTTGGTCAGGGGGCTGGTGGCTACACCTTC. The V call is TRBV29-1, the J call TRBJ1-2, with 8 nucleotides matching TRBD1. Trimming at V came to 4 bases and at J to 7 bases, leaving 5 bases not matched to a gene. Germline CDR1 is SQVTM and CDR2 is ANQGSEA. The CDR3 is 12 amino acids.

The chain employs TRBV2 and TRBJ1-2, with D unclear. The germline V gene encodes CDR1 SNHLY and CDR2 FYNNEI. V lost 8 bases to trimming and J lost 0 bases, with 10 bases between them. The CDR3 has 13 residues. Here the CDR3 reads CASWRGANYGYTF. The CDR3 nucleotides read TGTGCCAGCTGGAGAGGTGCTAACTATGGCTACACCTTC.

V is TRBV13 and J is TRBJ1-2; a weak D match, TRBD1 (5 bases). Trimming stripped 4 bases from V and 1 base from J, with 13 bases between. Germline V CDR1 and CDR2: PRHDT, FYEKMQ (reference sequence). The CDR3 runs 15 residues. CDR3 sequence (DNA): TGTGCCAGCAGCTCCCCGACAGAATATAACTATGGCTACACCTTC. Protein product: CASSSPTEYNYGYTF.

J is TRBJ2-3 and V is TRBV27, with D unclear. The CDR3 runs to 13 residues. With 6 bases removed from V and 5 bases from J, the gap between germline ends came to 12 bases. Germline V gene sequence: CDR1 MNHEY, CDR2 SMNVEV (reference sequence). CDR3 in amino acids: CASSQEDVDTQYF. CDR3 DNA: TGTGCCAGCAGCCAGGAAGATGTAGATACGCAGTATTTT.

The chain is built from TRBV4-1 and TRBJ2-5; possibly TRBD2 for D (7 bases). Trimming removed 1 base at V and 6 bases at J, with 15 bases between. CDR1 and CDR2 from the germline V gene are MGHRA and YSYEKL. The CDR3 runs to 15 residues. The CDR3 DNA reads TGCGCCAGCAGCCAAGGGGGGGGGCGGCGGAAGACCCAGTACTTC. Translation: CASSQGGGRRKTQYF.

The rearrangement joins TRBV27 to TRBJ2-7; the D gene could be TRBD1 or TRBD2 (5 bases each). The CDR3 is 13 residues long. The germline V gene encodes CDR1 MNHEY and CDR2 SMNVEV (reference sequence). Trimming stripped 10 bases from V and 5 bases from J, with 18 bases between. CDR3 amino acids: CATRVGVGNEQYF. CDR3 coding DNA: TGTGCCACCCGAGTGGGGGTAGGCAACGAGCAGTACTTC.

The V call is TRBV7-2, the J call TRBJ2-5; TRBD1 or TRBD2 may be the D gene (5 bases each). The germline V gene has CDR1 SGHTA and CDR2 FQGNSA. The V end was cut by 5 bases, the J end by 9 bases, with 19 bases between. The CDR3 has 14 residues. For the CDR3, the DNA is TGTGCCAGCAGCCCCCCCGGGGCAGCCCAGGCCCAGTACTTC. It translates to CASSPPGAAQAQYF.

This sequence joins TRBV7-9 and TRBJ2-7; TRBD1 matches 9 bases. Germline V gene data show CDR1 as SEHNR and CDR2 as FQNEAQ (reference sequence). With 5 bases clipped from V and 5 bases from J, the junction kept 4 bases outside the gene matches. The CDR3 extends over 13 amino acids. CDR3 coding DNA: TGTGCCAGCAGCCAAGGGACAGGGAACGAGCAGTACTTC. Protein sequence: CASSQGTGNEQYF.

The gene calls are TRBV5-6 and TRBJ1-5; no clear D. This CDR3 is 16 amino acids long. Germline lookup yields CDR1 SGHDT and CDR2 YYEEEE. The V end was cut by 4 bases, the J end by 0 bases, with 14 bases between. Written as DNA, the CDR3 is TGTGCCAGCAGCCTAAACTACGGGGATAGCAATCAGCCCCAGCATTTT. Translating gives CASSLNYGDSNQPQHF.

The chain recombines TRBV11-2 with TRBJ2-7; no definite D call. Germline CDR1 and CDR2: SGHAT and FQNNGV. Trimming removed 5 bases from V and 0 bases from J, with 11 bases in between. CDR3 size: 14 residues. The CDR3 here is CASSDDFPSYEQYF. The CDR3 DNA reads TGTGCCAGCAGCGACGACTTCCCCTCCTACGAGCAGTACTTC.

This clone was seen a single time. The CDR3 sequence is CASSQGTQGKDPWELFF. In DNA form, the CDR3 reads TGCGCCAGCAGCCAGGGGACACAGGGAAAGGACCCCTGGGAGCTGTTTTTT. This chain uses TRBV4-1 with TRBJ2-2; the D gene is possibly TRBD1 (6 bases). The CDR3 is 17 residues long. CDR1 and CDR2 from the germline V gene are MGHRA and YSYEKL. Deletions cut 3 bases from V and 9 bases from J, with 23 bases between.

The genes are TRBV27 and TRBJ2-3; 8 bases line up with TRBD2. Germline V gene sequence: CDR1 MNHEY, CDR2 SMNVEV (reference sequence). The trim removed 4 bases at V and 4 bases at J, leaving 10 bases unmatched. The CDR3 totals 16 residues. This CDR3 reads CASSSPWRGASDTQYF. In DNA, the CDR3 is TGTGCCAGCAGTTCTCCGTGGCGGGGGGCTTCAGATACGCAGTATTTT.

V gene TRBV27 combines with J gene TRBJ2-3; 8 bases align to TRBD2. V lost 2 bases to trimming and J lost 4 bases; unmatched junction nucleotides: 2. Per germline, CDR1 MNHEY and CDR2 SMNVEV (reference sequence). The CDR3 sequence is 14 residues long. The CDR3 DNA follows: TGTGCCAGCAGTTTAGGACTAGCAGCAGATACGCAGTATTTT. Translation gives CASSLGLAADTQYF.

The chain carries TRBV4-2 and TRBJ1-5; D is unclear. Germline assignment: CDR1 LGHNA and CDR2 YNFKEQ. CDR3 length equals 12 residues. V was clipped by 5 bases and J by 4 bases, with 6 bases between them. The CDR3 DNA is TGTGCCAGCAGCTTGGATAATCAGCCCCAGCATTTT. This encodes CASSLDNQPQHF.

As concerns this clone: The CDR3 does not close with the conserved phenylalanine or tryptophan, likely indicating a read error. Because the CDR3's place on the DNA is in doubt, the DNA is left out and the CDR3 is given as listed by TCRdb. CDR3 amino acids: CASSLDRTGLRI. This sequence joins TRBV7-9 and TRBJ1-4; the table's D call TRBD1 went unverified against the DNA. The CDR3 spans 12 amino acids, including both terminal residues. From germline, CDR1 is SEHNR and CDR2 FQNEAQ (reference sequence).